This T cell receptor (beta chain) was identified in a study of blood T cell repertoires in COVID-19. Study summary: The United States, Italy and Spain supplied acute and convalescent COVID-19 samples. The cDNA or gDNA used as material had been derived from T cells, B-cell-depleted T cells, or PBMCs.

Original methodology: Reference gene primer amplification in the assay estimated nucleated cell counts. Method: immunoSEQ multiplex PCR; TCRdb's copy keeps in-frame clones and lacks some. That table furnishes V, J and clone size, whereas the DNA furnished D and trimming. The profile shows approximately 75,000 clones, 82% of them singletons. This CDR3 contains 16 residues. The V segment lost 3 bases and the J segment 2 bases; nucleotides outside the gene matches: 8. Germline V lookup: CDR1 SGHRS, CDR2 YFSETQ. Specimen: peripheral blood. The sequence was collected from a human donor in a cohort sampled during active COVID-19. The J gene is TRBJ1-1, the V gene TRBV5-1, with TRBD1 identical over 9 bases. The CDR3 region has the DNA TGCGCCAGCAGCTCGGTTCCGGGACAGGGAAACACTGAAGCTTTCTTT. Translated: CASSSVPGQGNTEAFF.